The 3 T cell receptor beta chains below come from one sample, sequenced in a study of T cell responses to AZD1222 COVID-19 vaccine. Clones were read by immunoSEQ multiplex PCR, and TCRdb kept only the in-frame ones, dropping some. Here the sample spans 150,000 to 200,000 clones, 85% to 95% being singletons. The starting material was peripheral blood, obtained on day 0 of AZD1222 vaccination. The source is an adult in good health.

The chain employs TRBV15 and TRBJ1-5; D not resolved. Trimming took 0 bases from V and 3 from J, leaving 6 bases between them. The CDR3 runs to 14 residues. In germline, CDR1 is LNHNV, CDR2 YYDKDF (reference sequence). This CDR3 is CATSRDATNQPQHF. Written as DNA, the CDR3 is TGTGCCACCAGCAGAGATGCGACCAATCAGCCCCAGCATTTT.

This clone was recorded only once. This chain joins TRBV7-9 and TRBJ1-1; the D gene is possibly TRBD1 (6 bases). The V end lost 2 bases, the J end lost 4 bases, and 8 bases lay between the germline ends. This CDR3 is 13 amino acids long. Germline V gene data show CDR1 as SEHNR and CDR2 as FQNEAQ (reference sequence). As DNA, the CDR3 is TGTGCCAGCAGCTTACTGGGGGCCACTGAAGCTTTCTTT. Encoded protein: CASSLLGATEAFF.

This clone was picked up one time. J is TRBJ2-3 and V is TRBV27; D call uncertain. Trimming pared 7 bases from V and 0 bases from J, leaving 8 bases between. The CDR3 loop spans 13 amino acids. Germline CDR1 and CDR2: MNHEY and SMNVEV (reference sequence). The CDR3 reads CASIHSSTDTQYF. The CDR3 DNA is TGTGCCAGCATACACTCTAGCACAGATACGCAGTATTTT.